This paragraph covers one TCR beta chain sequence. Study processing details: Scientists estimated how many nucleated cells there were by amplifying reference gene primers. Assay used: immunoSEQ multiplex PCR; TCRdb lists only in-frame clones, some missing. The DNA gave D and trimming, while V, J and clone size come from that table. Counted here are 200,000 or so clones, roughly nine tenths occurring once; the ten biggest clones make up about 2%. CDR3 size: 15 residues. Trimming left V 0 bases short and J 5 bases short, with 14 bases between. Germline CDR1 reads MNHEY; CDR2 reads SVGAGI. This entry belongs to a study of blood T cell repertoires in COVID-19. Whole-study context: PBMCs, B-cell-depleted T cells, or T cells were the source of the cDNA or gDNA that made up the material.

The TCR sequence derives from a woman aged 45-60 years with acute or convalescent COVID-19. Sample: peripheral blood. The V call is TRBV6-5, the J call TRBJ2-7; the D gene is possibly TRBD1 (6 bases). The DNA of the CDR3 is TGTGCCAGCAGTTACTCGATACAGGGCGGCCACGAGCAGTACTTC. This sequence encodes CASSYSIQGGHEQYF.